This T cell receptor beta chain is from a study of blood T cell repertoires in COVID-19. V was cut by 4 bases and J by 7 bases, with 10 bases left in between. The CDR3 loop spans 13 amino acids. How the authors handled the data: Reference gene primers were amplified, and this amplification served to estimate nucleated cell counts. The repertoire was sequenced with immunoSEQ multiplex PCR; TCRdb's copy has only in-frame clones and lacks some. V and J calls and clone size are those listed in that table; D and trimming were worked out from the DNA. The sample yields about 120,000 clones, 90% seen once. The chain uses TRBV12-3 or TRBV12-4 and TRBJ2-2; D is perhaps TRBD1 (6 bases). Sequencing was performed on peripheral blood. The TCR was taken from a human donor with active COVID-19. The donor label of this sample is uncertain. The CDR3 is CASSSEQGGELFF. The DNA for the CDR3 is TGTGCCAGCAGTTCGGAACAGGGCGGGGAGCTGTTTTTT.